What follows are 23 T cell receptor beta chains derived from one specimen sequenced in a study of a mutant IDH1 vaccine in newly diagnosed glioma. The table came from immunoSEQ multiplex PCR; TCRdb's copy has only in-frame clones and leaves some out. The sample has about 56,000 clones; about 79% are singletons. What these receptors recognize is not known. The time point here: week 47, end of study. Each dose of the vaccine consisted of 300 ug of mutant IDH1 20-mer peptide, with topical imiquimod. Sequencing was performed on PBMCs, taken from a glioma patient whose treatment included an IDH1 peptide vaccine. Source of these receptors: a man between 45 and 60 years old with glioma.

The J gene is TRBJ1-2, the V gene TRBV19; D is unclear. V lost 0 bases, J lost 4 bases, and 9 bases lay in between. CDR1 and CDR2 from the germline V gene are LNHDA and SQIVND (reference sequence). The CDR3 spans 14 residues. CDR3: CASSIDSRTYGYTF. DNA of the CDR3: TGTGCCAGTAGTATAGATTCGAGGACCTATGGCTACACCTTC.

The rearrangement joins TRBV12-5 to TRBJ2-3; no clear D. CDR1 is LGHNT and CDR2 is FRNRAP in the germline V gene. Deletions cut 5 bases from V and 2 bases from J, with 5 bases between. The CDR3 sequence is 12 residues long. The DNA for the CDR3 is TGTGCTAGTGGTCCCTCCACAGATACGCAGTATTTT. Amino acids: CASGPSTDTQYF.

The chain couples TRBV5-5 to TRBJ2-1, with 7 nucleotides matching TRBD1. Germline V gene data show CDR1 as SGHKS and CDR2 as YYEKEE (reference sequence). This CDR3 has 14 residues. V shed 4 bases, J shed 8 bases, and the junction held 9 bases outside the gene matches. As DNA, the CDR3 is TGTGCCAGCAGCCGGACAGGTCCCGGGGATGAGCAGTTCTTC. This translates into CASSRTGPGDEQFF. The full variable domain, its missing parts supplied by reference TRBV5-5 and TRBJ2-1, is DAGVTQSPTHLIKTRGQQVTLRCSPISGHKSVSWYQQVLGQGPQFIFQYYEKEERGRGNFPDRFSARQFPNYSSELNVNALLLGDSALYLCASSRTGPGDEQFFGPGTRLTVL.

This rearrangement joins TRBV18 to TRBJ1-4; 8 positions agree with TRBD1. V lost 5 bases to trimming and J lost 4 bases; unmatched junction nucleotides: 6. CDR1 KGHSH and CDR2 LQKENI come from the germline V gene. This CDR3 has 15 amino acids. DNA for the CDR3: TGTGCCAGCTCATCGACAGGGGCTATTAATGAAAAACTGTTTTTT. Translation gives CASSSTGAINEKLFF.

The chain combines TRBV10-3 with TRBJ2-2; possibly TRBD1 or TRBD2 for D (7 bases each). Germline CDR1 is ENHRY and CDR2 is SYGVKD. The CDR3 has 15 amino acids. Trimming pared 8 bases from V and 7 bases from J, leaving 20 bases between. The CDR3 DNA is TGTGCCATCCTAGGGGAGGGGGCAACGGACGGGGAGCTGTTTTTT. Amino acid sequence: CAILGEGATDGELFF.

The rearrangement joins TRBV5-4 to TRBJ2-6; D perhaps matches TRBD2 (6 bases). The CDR3 extends over 17 amino acids. Looked up from germline, CDR1 is SGHNT and CDR2 is YYREEE (reference sequence). Trimming cost V 0 bases and J 1 base, with 11 bases left between them. CDR3 amino acids: CASSLEGRGSGANVLTF. The CDR3 DNA reads as TGTGCCAGCAGCTTGGAAGGCCGGGGGTCTGGGGCCAACGTCCTGACTTTC.

The chain combines TRBV4-1 with TRBJ2-1; TRBD2 matches 9 bases. In germline, CDR1 is MGHRA, CDR2 YSYEKL. The CDR3 totals 16 residues. Trimming at V came to 4 bases and at J to 1 base, leaving 5 bases not matched to a gene. The CDR3 nucleotides are TGCGCCAGCAGCCCGGGACTAGCAGGGTCCTACAATGAGCAGTTCTTC. This encodes CASSPGLAGSYNEQFF.

This chain links TRBV6-1 with TRBJ2-1; TRBD2 agrees at 8 bases. The V segment lost 0 bases and the J segment 6 bases; nucleotides outside the gene matches: 4. There are 15 residues in the CDR3. In germline, CDR1 is MNHNS, CDR2 SASEGT. The CDR3 nucleotides are TGTGCCAGCAGTGAAGCGCGGGGGGTCGGCAATGAGCAGTTCTTC. Translation: CASSEARGVGNEQFF.

The genes are TRBV6-6 and TRBJ1-5, with unresolved D. The CDR3 sequence is 16 residues long. Trimming took 3 bases from V and 10 from J, leaving 22 bases between them. Per the germline V gene, CDR1 is MNHNY and CDR2 is SVGAGI (reference sequence). CDR3 in amino acids: CASSYVRGNNVKPQHF. The CDR3 nucleotides are TGTGCCAGCAGTTATGTTCGGGGAAACAACGTCAAACCCCAGCATTTT.

The CDR3 sequence: CASSVVHPEGGYTF. Written as DNA, the CDR3 is TGTGCCAGCAGCGTAGTGCACCCCGAGGGTGGCTACACCTTC. This rearrangement joins TRBV9 to TRBJ1-2, with D hard to call. The germline V and J ends were trimmed by 0 bases and 7 bases, with 13 bases remaining between them. This CDR3 has 14 amino acids. Germline loops: CDR1 SGDLS, CDR2 YYNGEE.

The chain combines TRBV5-1 with TRBJ2-3; D is perhaps TRBD1 (6 bases). CDR3 length: 14 residues. V was clipped by 4 bases and J by 2 bases, with 11 bases between them. The germline V gene has CDR1 SGHRS and CDR2 YFSETQ. CDR3 bases: TGCGCCAGCAGCCATACAGGGTACACAGATACGCAGTATTTT. This translates into CASSHTGYTDTQYF.

J is TRBJ2-5 and V is TRBV4-1, with 8 bases that match TRBD2. The CDR3 runs to 15 residues. Trimming at V came to 0 bases and at J to 4 bases, leaving 4 bases not matched to a gene. Germline CDR1 is MGHRA and CDR2 is YSYEKL. The CDR3 protein is CASSQDSGMGETQYF. CDR3 DNA sequence: TGCGCCAGCAGCCAAGATAGCGGGATGGGAGAGACCCAGTACTTC.

The V call is TRBV2, the J call TRBJ2-7; TRBD2 might be the D (5 bases). Trimming cost V 4 bases and J 6 bases, with 10 bases left between them. This CDR3 region has 12 residues. CDR1 is SNHLY and CDR2 is FYNNEI in the germline V gene. The CDR3 nucleotides are TGTGCCAGCAGTGCGGGAAGAGGCGAGCAGTACTTC. This gives the protein CASSAGRGEQYF.

V usage is TRBV10-3 and J usage is TRBJ2-2, with 8 positions matching TRBD1. The germline V gene encodes CDR1 ENHRY and CDR2 SYGVKD. V was clipped by 6 bases and J by 9 bases; unmatched bases: 9. The CDR3 is made up of 14 amino acids. The CDR3 nucleotides read TGTGCCATCAGGGTGGGACAGGAGCGACGGGAGCTGTTTTTT. This sequence encodes CAIRVGQERRELFF.

A few counts support this clone. The V call is TRBV21-1, the J call TRBJ1-2. TRBV21-1 is recorded as a pseudogene. The CDR3 loop spans 12 amino acids. The CDR3 region has the DNA TGTGCCAGCAGCACGCAGGTGGAGGGCTACACCTTC. Translating it yields CASSTQVEGYTF.

J is TRBJ1-5 and V is TRBV25-1; the D is unclear. V was clipped by 6 bases and J by 6 bases, with 12 bases between them. This CDR3 has 13 residues. Germline V gene sequence: CDR1 MGHDK, CDR2 SYGVNS. The CDR3 reads CASSGLSGQPQHF. DNA for the CDR3: TGTGCCAGCAGCGGACTGAGCGGTCAGCCCCAGCATTTT.

The gene calls are TRBV30 and TRBJ1-3; 9 nucleotides match TRBD1. Trimming at V came to 5 bases and at J to 8 bases, leaving 10 bases not matched to a gene. Looked up from germline, CDR1 is GTSNPN and CDR2 is SVGIG (reference sequence). The CDR3 has 14 amino acids. CDR3 coding DNA: TGTGCCTGGCGCGTTACAGGGGGCCTATACACCATATATTTT. It is translated as CAWRVTGGLYTIYF.

This chain links TRBV5-1 with TRBJ1-1; a weak D match, TRBD1 (5 bases). CDR3 length: 14 residues. V lost 2 bases and J 4 bases, leaving 12 bases between the germline ends. CDR1 and CDR2 (germline): SGHRS, YFSETQ. This CDR3 is CASSLTHGGTEAFF. CDR3 coding DNA: TGCGCCAGCAGCTTAACTCACGGGGGCACTGAAGCTTTCTTT.

The chain links TRBV2 to TRBJ2-5, with D possibly matching TRBD1 (5 bases). Looked up from germline, CDR1 is SNHLY and CDR2 is FYNNEI. This CDR3 contains 15 residues. V was clipped by 2 bases and J by 3 bases, with 13 bases between them. The CDR3 DNA is TGTGCCAGCAGTGAAAGGTCGACAGTCGAAGAGACCCAGTACTTC. Translating it yields CASSERSTVEETQYF.

The chain carries TRBV7-2 and TRBJ1-1; 7 positions agree with TRBD1. The CDR3 length is 14 residues. Trimming at V came to 5 bases and at J to 1 base, leaving 4 bases not matched to a gene. The germline V gene has CDR1 SGHTA and CDR2 FQGNSA. The CDR3: CASSRRTGNTEAFF. CDR3 sequence (DNA): TGTGCCAGCAGCCGCAGGACAGGGAACACTGAAGCTTTCTTT. The whole variable domain, remainder taken from reference TRBV7-2 and TRBJ1-1, is GAGVSQSPSNKVTEKGKDVELRCDPISGHTALYWYRQSLGQGLEFLIYFQGNSAPDKSGLPSDRFSAERTGGSVSTLTIQRTQQEDSAVYLCASSRRTGNTEAFFGQGTRLTVV.

The chain joins TRBV2 to TRBJ1-1; no reliable D call. Germline V gene data show CDR1 as SNHLY and CDR2 as FYNNEI. This CDR3 region has 13 residues. V was clipped by 2 bases and J by 2 bases, with 6 bases between them. The CDR3 DNA reads as TGTGCCAGCAGTGAACTGGAAAACACTGAAGCTTTCTTT. Protein product: CASSELENTEAFF.

This chain links TRBV5-1 with TRBJ2-5, with 7 bases identical to TRBD2. This CDR3 spans 13 amino acids. J lost 4 bases, V lost 7 bases, and 7 bases had no gene match. The germline CDR1 and CDR2 sequences are SGHRS and YFSETQ. The CDR3 coding sequence is TGCGCCAGCGACCTGGGGGAGGGAGAGACCCAGTACTTC. Its translation is CASDLGEGETQYF.

This chain joins TRBV5-1 and TRBJ2-1, with TRBD2 matching 9 bases. Germline trimming cut 6 bases from V and 6 bases from J; bases unmatched to any gene: 10. The CDR3 is made up of 15 amino acids. Germline V gene data show CDR1 as SGHRS and CDR2 as YFSETQ. The CDR3 spells CASTAGLASINEQFF. DNA for the CDR3: TGCGCCAGCACGGCTGGACTAGCGAGCATCAATGAGCAGTTCTTC.